What follows are 14 T cell receptor beta chains derived from one specimen sequenced in a study of chronic HIV infection and antiretroviral therapy. TCRdb analysed the 5' RACE reads with MiXCR anew, one entry per CDR3 protein. The sample lists 45,000 to 60,000 distinct CDR3 sequences, approximately 19% occurring once. The sample was peripheral blood. These receptors were obtained from an adult who had HIV and had not received antiretroviral therapy, or was an uninfected healthy control (not recorded which).

This clonotype was recorded a few times. The J gene is TRBJ2-1, the V gene TRBV5-1; 14 nucleotides agree with TRBD2. Germline loops: CDR1 SGHRS, CDR2 YFSETQ. V was pared by 3 bases and J by 8 bases, with 10 bases of the junction left unmatched. The CDR3 length is 17 residues. CDR3 coding DNA: TGCGCCAGCAGCTCCGGGACTAGCGGGAGCCGGGTTGATGAGCAGTTCTTC. Its protein is CASSSGTSGSRVDEQFF.

This chain connects TRBV28 to TRBJ2-7, with TRBD1 as a possible D gene (6 bases). This CDR3 spans 15 amino acids. Germline V gene lookup returns CDR1 MDHEN and CDR2 SYDVKM. V lost 3 bases and J lost 1, with 13 bases in between. This chain's CDR3 is CASSFFAGASYEQYF. The CDR3 DNA sequence: TGTGCCAGCAGTTTTTTCGCAGGGGCATCCTACGAGCAGTACTTC.

The chain joins TRBV28 to TRBJ2-1; D is undetermined. The CDR3 sequence is 13 residues long. Between the trimmed V and J ends, which lost 6 bases and 6 bases, there was a span of 12 bases. Looked up from germline, CDR1 is MDHEN and CDR2 is SYDVKM. In nucleotides, the CDR3 is TGTGCCAGCAGCCCTGACTGGTCCAATGAGCAGTTCTTC. As protein: CASSPDWSNEQFF. Supplemented by reference TRBV28 and TRBJ2-1, the full variable domain reads DVKVTQSSRYLVKRTGEKVFLECVQDMDHENMFWYRQDPGLGLRLIYFSYDVKMKEKGDIPEGYSVSREKKERFSLILESASTNQTSMYLCASSPDWSNEQFFGPGTRLTVL.

This clonotype was counted many times. The chain has TRBV28 and TRBJ1-5; D gene uncertain. CDR1 and CDR2 (germline): MDHEN, SYDVKM. This CDR3 has 17 residues. V lost 6 bases and J 0 bases, leaving 18 bases between the germline ends. CDR3 coding DNA: TGTGCCAGCAGAGGGCAGGCGGCAGCGGATAGCAATCAGCCCCAGCATTTT. It translates to CASRGQAAADSNQPQHF.

The chain is built from TRBV9 and TRBJ2-4; TRBD2 matches at 7 bases. With V trimmed by 4 bases and J by 0 bases, 13 bases remained unmatched. Germline loops: CDR1 SGDLS, CDR2 YYNGEE. This CDR3 comprises 18 residues. The CDR3 DNA follows: TGTGCCAGCAGCCCGCGAGTTGGACTAGACCTAGCCAAAAACATTCAGTACTTC. Translation gives CASSPRVGLDLAKNIQYF.

This clonotype was found many times. The chain uses TRBV4-1 and TRBJ2-1, with TRBD1 as a possible D gene (7 bases). Germline V CDR1 and CDR2: MGHRA, YSYEKL. CDR3 length equals 12 residues. V lost 9 bases and J 7 bases, leaving 13 bases between the germline ends. CDR3 bases: TGCGCCAGGGAGGGGGCAGCGAATGAGCAGTTCTTC. Protein product: CAREGAANEQFF.

CDR3 protein: CASSLSPLRPKETQYF. CDR3 sequence (DNA): TGTGCCAGCAGTTTATCGCCCCTTCGCCCGAAAGAGACCCAGTACTTC. The V call is TRBV28, the J call TRBJ2-5, with D hard to call. The V gene's germline CDR1 is MDHEN and CDR2 SYDVKM. The CDR3 spans 16 residues. V was trimmed by 1 base and J by 3 bases, leaving 15 bases between them.

This clonotype occurred a few times. V is TRBV15 and J is TRBJ1-5; D may be TRBD1 (5 bases). The CDR3 contains 15 residues. The ends were cut back, 2 bases at V and 0 bases at J, with 8 bases in the middle. CDR1 is LNHNV, CDR2 YYDKDF, per germline (reference sequence). The CDR3 loop is CATSRTGDSNQPQHF. In DNA form, the CDR3 reads TGTGCCACCAGCAGAACGGGGGATAGCAATCAGCCCCAGCATTTT.

J is TRBJ1-4 and V is TRBV7-9, with 7 bases matching TRBD1. The J segment lost 7 bases and the V segment lost 5 bases, leaving 10 bases of the junction unmatched. Germline CDR1 and CDR2: SEHNR and FQNEAQ (reference sequence). This CDR3 has 15 residues. This chain's CDR3 is CASSPGEQGSEKLFF. DNA for the CDR3: TGTGCCAGCAGCCCCGGGGAACAGGGGAGTGAAAAACTGTTTTTT. Complete variable domain (other parts from reference TRBV7-9 and TRBJ1-4): DTGVSQNPRHKITKRGQNVTFRCDPISEHNRLYWYRQTLGQGPEFLTYFQNEAQLEKSRLLSDRFSAERPKGSFSTLEIQRTEQGDSAMYLCASSPGEQGSEKLFFGSGTQLSVL.

The genes are TRBV7-2 and TRBJ2-7, with D possibly matching TRBD1 (6 bases). V was clipped by 1 base and J by 6 bases, with 13 bases between them. The germline gives CDR1 SGHTA, CDR2 FQGNSA. CDR3 length: 14 residues. The CDR3 coding sequence is TGTGCCAGCAGCTTAGAAGCCCTCAGGGGCGAGCAGTACTTC. Translating it yields CASSLEALRGEQYF.

The chain employs TRBV20-1 and TRBJ2-3; a possible D gene is TRBD1 (6 bases). The CDR3 runs 16 residues. Germline loops: CDR1 DFQATT, CDR2 SNEGSKA (reference sequence). V was cut by 1 base and J by 4 bases, with 18 bases left in between. CDR3 region: CSARGWGHRVSDTQYF. CDR3 DNA: TGCAGTGCTAGAGGATGGGGACACCGGGTCTCAGATACGCAGTATTTT.

This clonotype was observed a few times. The chain recombines TRBV24-1 with TRBJ1-5; D remains ambiguous. The V end was cut by 9 bases, the J end by 9 bases, with 14 bases between. Germline CDR1 KGHDR, CDR2 SFDVKD. This CDR3 region has 12 residues. CDR3 region: CATSPGMGPQHF. DNA for the CDR3: TGTGCCACCTCGCCGGGTATGGGGCCCCAGCATTTT.

The chain uses TRBV4-1 and TRBJ2-2; D unclear. This CDR3 is built from 17 residues. Trimming removed 2 bases from V and 1 base from J, with 14 bases in between. Germline V lookup: CDR1 MGHRA, CDR2 YSYEKL. The CDR3 region is CASSQPQRAENTGELFF. In DNA form, the CDR3 reads TGCGCCAGCAGCCAACCCCAGCGCGCCGAGAACACCGGGGAGCTGTTTTTT.

The chain has TRBV3-1 and TRBJ2-1; 9 nucleotides match TRBD1. The junction had 10 bases not matched to a gene; V was cut back by 4 bases and J by 6 bases. This CDR3 has 16 residues. Per germline, CDR1 LGHDT and CDR2 YNNKEL (reference sequence). CDR3 region: CASSPTPGQGLNEQFF. The CDR3, as DNA: TGTGCCAGCAGCCCTACCCCGGGACAGGGCCTCAATGAGCAGTTCTTC.